This T cell receptor beta chain was identified during a study of blood T cell repertoires in COVID-19. In germline, CDR1 is SGHNT, CDR2 YYREEE (reference sequence). The CDR3 is 18 amino acids. V lost 2 bases and J lost 2, with 19 bases in between. Using immunoSEQ multiplex PCR, the repertoire was profiled, and TCRdb retains in-frame clones only, with some absent. The sample lists 150,000 to 200,000 clones; roughly 91% were seen once. The origin of this receptor is a woman aged 50 to 65 with acute or convalescent COVID-19. Sequenced sample: peripheral blood. This chain uses TRBV5-4 with TRBJ1-4; D not resolved. The CDR3 sequence: CASSLSEGSGFTNEKLFF. Here the CDR3 DNA reads TGTGCCAGCAGCTTAAGTGAGGGCAGCGGGTTCACTAATGAAAAACTGTTTTTT.